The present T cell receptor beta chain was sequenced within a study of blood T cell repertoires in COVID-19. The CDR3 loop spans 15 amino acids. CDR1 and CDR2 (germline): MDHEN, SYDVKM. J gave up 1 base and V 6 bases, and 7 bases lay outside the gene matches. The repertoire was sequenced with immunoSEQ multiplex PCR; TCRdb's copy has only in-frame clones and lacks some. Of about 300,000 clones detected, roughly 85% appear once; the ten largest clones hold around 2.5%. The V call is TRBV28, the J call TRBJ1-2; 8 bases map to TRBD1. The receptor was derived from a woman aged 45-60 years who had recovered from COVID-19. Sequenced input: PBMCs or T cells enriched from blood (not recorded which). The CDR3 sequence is CASSGQGQINYGYTF. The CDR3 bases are TGTGCCAGCAGCGGACAGGGCCAAATTAACTATGGCTACACCTTC.